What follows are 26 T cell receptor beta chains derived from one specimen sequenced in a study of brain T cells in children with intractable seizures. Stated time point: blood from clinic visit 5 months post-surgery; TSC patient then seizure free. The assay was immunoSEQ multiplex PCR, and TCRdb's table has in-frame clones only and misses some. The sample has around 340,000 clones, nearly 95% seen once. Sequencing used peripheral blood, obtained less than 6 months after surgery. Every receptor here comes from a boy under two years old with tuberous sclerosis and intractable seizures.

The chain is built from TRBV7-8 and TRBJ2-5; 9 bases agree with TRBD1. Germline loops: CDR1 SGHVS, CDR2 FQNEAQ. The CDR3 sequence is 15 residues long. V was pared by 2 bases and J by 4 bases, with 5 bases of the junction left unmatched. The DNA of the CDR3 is TGTGCCAGCAGCTTACTGGGGACAGGGACAGAGACCCAGTACTTC. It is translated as CASSLLGTGTETQYF. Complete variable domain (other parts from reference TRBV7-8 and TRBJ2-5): GAGVSQSPRYKVAKRGQDVALRCDPISGHVSLFWYQQALGQGPEFLTYFQNEAQLDKSGLPSDRFFAERPEGSVSTLKIQRTQQEDSAVYLCASSLLGTGTETQYFGPGTRLLVL.

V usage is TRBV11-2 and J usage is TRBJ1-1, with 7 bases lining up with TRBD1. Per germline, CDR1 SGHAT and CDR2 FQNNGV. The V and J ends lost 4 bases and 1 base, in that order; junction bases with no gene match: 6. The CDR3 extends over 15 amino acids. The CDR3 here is CASSSRTGANTEAFF. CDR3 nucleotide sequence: TGTGCCAGCAGCTCCCGGACAGGAGCGAACACTGAAGCTTTCTTT.

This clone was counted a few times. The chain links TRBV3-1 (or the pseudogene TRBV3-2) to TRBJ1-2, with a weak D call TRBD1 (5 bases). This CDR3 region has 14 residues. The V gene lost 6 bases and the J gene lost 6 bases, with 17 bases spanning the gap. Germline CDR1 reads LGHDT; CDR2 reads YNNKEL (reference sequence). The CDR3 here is CASRPGGERNGYTF. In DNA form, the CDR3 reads TGTGCCAGCAGGCCGGGAGGGGAGCGCAATGGCTACACCTTC.

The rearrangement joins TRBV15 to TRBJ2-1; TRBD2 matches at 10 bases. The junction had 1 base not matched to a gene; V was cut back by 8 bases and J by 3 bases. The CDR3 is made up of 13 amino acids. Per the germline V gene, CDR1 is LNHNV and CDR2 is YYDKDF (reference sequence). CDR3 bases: TGTGCCACCGGACTAGCGGTCTACAATGAGCAGTTCTTC. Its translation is CATGLAVYNEQFF.

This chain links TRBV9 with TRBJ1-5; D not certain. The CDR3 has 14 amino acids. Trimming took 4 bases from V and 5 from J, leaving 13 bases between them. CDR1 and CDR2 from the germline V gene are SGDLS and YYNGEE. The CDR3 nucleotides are TGTGCCAGCAGCCCAAGCCCCGACCATCAGCCCCAGCATTTT. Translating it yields CASSPSPDHQPQHF.

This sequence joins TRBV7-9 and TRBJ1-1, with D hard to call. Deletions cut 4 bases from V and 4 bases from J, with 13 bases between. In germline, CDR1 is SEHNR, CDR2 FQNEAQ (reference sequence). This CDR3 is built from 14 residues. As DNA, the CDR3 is TGTGCCAGCAGCTCGGGGTCTCGCCTCACTGAAGCTTTCTTT. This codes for CASSSGSRLTEAFF. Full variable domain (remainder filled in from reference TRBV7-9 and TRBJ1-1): DTGVSQNPRHKITKRGQNVTFRCDPISEHNRLYWYRQTLGQGPEFLTYFQNEAQLEKSRLLSDRFSAERPKGSFSTLEIQRTEQGDSAMYLCASSSGSRLTEAFFGQGTRLTVV.

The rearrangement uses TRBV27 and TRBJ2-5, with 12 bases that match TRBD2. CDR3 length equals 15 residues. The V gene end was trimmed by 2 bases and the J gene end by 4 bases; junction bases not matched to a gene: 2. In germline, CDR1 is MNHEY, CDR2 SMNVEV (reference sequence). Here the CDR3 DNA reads TGTGCCAGCAGTTTAATGGGACTAGCGGGAGAGACCCAGTACTTC. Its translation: CASSLMGLAGETQYF.

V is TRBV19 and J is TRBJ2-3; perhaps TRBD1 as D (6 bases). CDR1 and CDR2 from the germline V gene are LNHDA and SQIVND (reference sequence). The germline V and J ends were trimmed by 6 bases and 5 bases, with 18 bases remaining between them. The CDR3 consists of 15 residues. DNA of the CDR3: TGTGCCAGTAGCCCTACAGGGAACCGAGGAGATACGCAGTATTTT. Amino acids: CASSPTGNRGDTQYF.

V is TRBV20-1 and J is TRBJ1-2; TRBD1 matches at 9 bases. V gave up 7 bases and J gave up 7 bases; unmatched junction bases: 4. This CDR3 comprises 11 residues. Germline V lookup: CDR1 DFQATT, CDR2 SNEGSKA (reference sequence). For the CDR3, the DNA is TGCAGTGGAACAGGGGGCGGTGGCTACACCTTC. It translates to CSGTGGGGYTF.

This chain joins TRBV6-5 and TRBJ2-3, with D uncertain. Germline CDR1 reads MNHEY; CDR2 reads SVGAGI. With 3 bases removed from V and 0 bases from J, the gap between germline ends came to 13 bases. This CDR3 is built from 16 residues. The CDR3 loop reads CASSYFGGSSTDTQYF. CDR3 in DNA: TGTGCCAGCAGTTATTTTGGCGGAAGTAGCACAGATACGCAGTATTTT.

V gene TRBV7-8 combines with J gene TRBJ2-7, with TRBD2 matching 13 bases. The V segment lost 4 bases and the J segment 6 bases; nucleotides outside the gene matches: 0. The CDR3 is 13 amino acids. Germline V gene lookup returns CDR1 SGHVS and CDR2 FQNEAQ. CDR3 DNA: TGTGCCAGCAGCTGGACTAGCGGGGGCGAGCAGTACTTC. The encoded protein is CASSWTSGGEQYF.

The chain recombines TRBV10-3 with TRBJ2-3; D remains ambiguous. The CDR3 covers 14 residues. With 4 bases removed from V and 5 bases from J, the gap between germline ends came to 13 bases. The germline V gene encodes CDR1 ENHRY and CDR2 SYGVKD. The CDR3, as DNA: TGTGCCATCAGTGGGCTCGACAAGGGAGATACGCAGTATTTT. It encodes CAISGLDKGDTQYF.

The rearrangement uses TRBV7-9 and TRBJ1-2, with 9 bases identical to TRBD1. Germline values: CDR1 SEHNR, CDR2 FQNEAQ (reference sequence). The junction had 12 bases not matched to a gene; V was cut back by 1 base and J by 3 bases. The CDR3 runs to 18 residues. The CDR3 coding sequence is TGTGCCAGCAGCTTAGAAAAAGGGACAGGGCCCGGGGACTATGGCTACACCTTC. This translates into CASSLEKGTGPGDYGYTF.

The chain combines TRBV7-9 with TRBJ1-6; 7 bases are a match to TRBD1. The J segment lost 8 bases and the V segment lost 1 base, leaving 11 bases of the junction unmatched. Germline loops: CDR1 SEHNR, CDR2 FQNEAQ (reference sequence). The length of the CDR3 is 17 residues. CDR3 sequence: CASSLVFQGGHHSPLHF. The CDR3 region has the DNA TGTGCCAGCAGCTTAGTATTCCAGGGGGGTCATCATTCACCCCTCCACTTT.

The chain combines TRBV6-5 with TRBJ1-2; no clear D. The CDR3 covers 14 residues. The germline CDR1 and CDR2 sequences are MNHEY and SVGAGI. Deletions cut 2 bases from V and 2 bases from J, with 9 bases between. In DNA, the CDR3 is TGTGCCAGCAGTTACGAGAACAACAACTATGGCTACACCTTC. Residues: CASSYENNNYGYTF.

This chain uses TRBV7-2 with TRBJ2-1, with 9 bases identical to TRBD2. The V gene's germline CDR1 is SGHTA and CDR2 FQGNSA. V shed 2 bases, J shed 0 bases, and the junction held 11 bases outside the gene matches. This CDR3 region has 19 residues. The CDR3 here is CASSLRLAGEVSSYNEQFF. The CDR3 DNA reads TGTGCCAGCAGCTTAAGATTAGCGGGAGAGGTGAGCTCCTACAATGAGCAGTTCTTC.

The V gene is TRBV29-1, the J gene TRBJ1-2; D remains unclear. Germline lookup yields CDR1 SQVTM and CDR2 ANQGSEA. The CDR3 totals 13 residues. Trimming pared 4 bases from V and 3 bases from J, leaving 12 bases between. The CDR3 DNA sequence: TGCAGCGTTGGGCGCGGAGCGTACTATGGCTACACCTTC. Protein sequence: CSVGRGAYYGYTF.

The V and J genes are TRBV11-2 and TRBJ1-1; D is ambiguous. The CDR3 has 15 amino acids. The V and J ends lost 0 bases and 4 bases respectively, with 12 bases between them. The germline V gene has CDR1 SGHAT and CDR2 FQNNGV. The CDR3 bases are TGTGCCAGCAGCTTAGAGGTGGGGTCGGTCACTGAAGCTTTCTTT. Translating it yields CASSLEVGSVTEAFF.

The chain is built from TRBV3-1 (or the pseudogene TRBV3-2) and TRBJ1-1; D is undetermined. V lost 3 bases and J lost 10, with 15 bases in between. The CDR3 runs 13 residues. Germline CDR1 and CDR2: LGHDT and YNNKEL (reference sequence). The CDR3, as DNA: TGTGCCAGCAGCCACGGGGAGATGGGTTTAGCTTTCTTT. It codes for CASSHGEMGLAFF.

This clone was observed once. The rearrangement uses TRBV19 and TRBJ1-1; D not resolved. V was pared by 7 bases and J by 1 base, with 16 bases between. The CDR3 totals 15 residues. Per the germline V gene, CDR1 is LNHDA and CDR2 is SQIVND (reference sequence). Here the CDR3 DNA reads TGTGCCAGTAAACGAGTCCCACTGGAGAACACTGAAGCTTTCTTT. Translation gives CASKRVPLENTEAFF.

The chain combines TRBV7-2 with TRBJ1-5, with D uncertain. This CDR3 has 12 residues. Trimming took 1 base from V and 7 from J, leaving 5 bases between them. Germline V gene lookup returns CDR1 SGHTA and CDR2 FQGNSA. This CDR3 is CASSLGGQPQHF. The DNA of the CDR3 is TGTGCCAGCAGCTTAGGCGGCCAGCCCCAGCATTTT.

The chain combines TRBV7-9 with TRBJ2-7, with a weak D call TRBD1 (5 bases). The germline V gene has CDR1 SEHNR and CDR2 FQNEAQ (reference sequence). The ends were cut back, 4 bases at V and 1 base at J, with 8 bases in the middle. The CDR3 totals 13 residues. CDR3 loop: CASSSQDSYEQYF. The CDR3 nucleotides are TGTGCCAGCAGCTCACAGGATTCCTACGAGCAGTACTTC.

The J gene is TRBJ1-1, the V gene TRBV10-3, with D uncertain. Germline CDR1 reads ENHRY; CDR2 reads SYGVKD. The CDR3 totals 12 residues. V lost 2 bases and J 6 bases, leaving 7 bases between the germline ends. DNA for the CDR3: TGTGCCATCAGTGAGAATGAGTCTGAAGCTTTCTTT. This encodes CAISENESEAFF.

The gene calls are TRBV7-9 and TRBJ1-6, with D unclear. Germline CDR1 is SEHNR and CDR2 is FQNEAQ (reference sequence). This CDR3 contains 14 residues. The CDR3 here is CAIARDTGNSPLHF. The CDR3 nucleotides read TGTGCGATCGCGAGGGATACGGGGAATTCACCCCTCCACTTT.

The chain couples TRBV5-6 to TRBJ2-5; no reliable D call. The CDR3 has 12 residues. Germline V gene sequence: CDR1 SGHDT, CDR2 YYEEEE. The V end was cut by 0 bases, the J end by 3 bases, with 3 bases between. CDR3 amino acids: CASSLVKETQYF. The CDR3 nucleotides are TGTGCCAGCAGCTTGGTGAAAGAGACCCAGTACTTC. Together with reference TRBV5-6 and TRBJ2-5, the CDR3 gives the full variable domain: DAGVTQSPTHLIKTRGQQVTLRCSPKSGHDTVSWYQQALGQGPQFIFQYYEEEERQRGNFPDRFSGHQFPNYSSELNVNALLLGDSALYLCASSLVKETQYFGPGTRLLVL.

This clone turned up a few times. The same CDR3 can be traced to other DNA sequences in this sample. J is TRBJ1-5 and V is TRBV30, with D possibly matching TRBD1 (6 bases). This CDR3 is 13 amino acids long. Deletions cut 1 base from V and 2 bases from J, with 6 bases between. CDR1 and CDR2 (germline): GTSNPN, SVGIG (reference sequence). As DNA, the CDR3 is TGTGCCTGGAGTGGACAGGGCAATCAGCCCCAGCATTTT. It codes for CAWSGQGNQPQHF.